This TCR beta chain is drawn from a study of response to subunit inactivated influenza vaccine (dated by TCRdb to 2017 to 2018). A note on the overall study: To follow how T cells responded to a trivalent subunit inactivated influenza vaccine, the researchers relied on deep quantitative profiling of the T cell receptor repertoire.

The study at large found these results: It was suggested by the authors that each seasonal influenza vaccination may recruit only a limited number of new T cells.

In this sample, this clonotype turned up many times. Its antigen has not been determined. One base away there is no much larger clone; base qualities are not given. CDR1 and CDR2 (LGHDT, YNNKEL) derive from the germline V gene (reference sequence). V is reduced by 8 bases and J by 11 bases, leaving a spacing of 16 bases between them. The CDR3 numbers 13 residues from cysteine through phenylalanine. Only the CDR3 DNA is retained, 39 bases long and in frame from the first base. Library preparation was by RT-PCR. The instrument was an Illumina HiSeq 2500. TCRdb redid the processing of the public reads, applying fastp at Q25 and MiXCR, and retained in-frame beta chains. Here each entry gathers all rows of one CDR3 protein and keeps the most common genes and DNA. Here the sample has hundreds of thousands of distinct CDR3 sequences; over 9% occur a single time. The ten largest account for 7.5% to 10% of the sample.

The V gene is TRBV3-1 and the J gene is TRBJ1-6; the best D guess is TRBD1, with 5 bases matching. The sequencing used non-naive T cells sorted from PBMCs, collected 14 to 15 days before vaccination. Per the publication, the cell subset or site label means: memory T cell fraction. This clonotype was sampled from a man aged 50-60 years who received an inactivated influenza vaccine. Donor details come from another sample of the same person, matched by shared clones. The nucleotide sequence reads TGTGCCAGCGGGACCGGAGGGACGGCACCCCTCCACTTT. Translated, this gives CASGTGGTAPLHF.